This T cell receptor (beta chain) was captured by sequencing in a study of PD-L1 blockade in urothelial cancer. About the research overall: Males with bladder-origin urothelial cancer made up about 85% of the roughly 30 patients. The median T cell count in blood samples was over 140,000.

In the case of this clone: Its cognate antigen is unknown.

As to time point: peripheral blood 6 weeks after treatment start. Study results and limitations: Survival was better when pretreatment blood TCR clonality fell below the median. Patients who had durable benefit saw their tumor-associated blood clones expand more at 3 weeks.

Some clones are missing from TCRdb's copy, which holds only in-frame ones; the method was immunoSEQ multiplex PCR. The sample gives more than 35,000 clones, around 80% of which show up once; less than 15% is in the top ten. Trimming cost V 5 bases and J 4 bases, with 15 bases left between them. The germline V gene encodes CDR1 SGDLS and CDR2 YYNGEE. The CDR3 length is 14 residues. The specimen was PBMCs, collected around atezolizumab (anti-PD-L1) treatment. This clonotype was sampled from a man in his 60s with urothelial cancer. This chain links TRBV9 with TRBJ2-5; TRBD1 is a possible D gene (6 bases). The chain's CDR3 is CASRGMGAGETQYF. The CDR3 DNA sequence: TGTGCCAGCAGAGGGATGGGGGCTGGAGAGACCCAGTACTTC.